The T cell receptor (beta chain) under discussion was sequenced for a study of shared clonotypes between healthy human individuals. Whole-study results and caveats: As a rule, naive subsets had a larger estimated richness than memory subsets.

Libraries were prepared by immunoSEQ multiplex PCR; TCRdb keeps only in-frame clonotypes and omits some of them. The sample records about 700,000 clones, around 74% being singletons. This CDR3 is 16 amino acids long. Germline lookup yields CDR1 MNHEY and CDR2 SVGAGI. V gave up 2 bases and J gave up 2 bases; unmatched junction bases: 7. Regarding this clone: Its antigen is not known.

The sequence came from a woman aged 25 to 39 in good health. The chain links TRBV6-5 to TRBJ2-7, with 9 bases aligning to TRBD2. Material for sequencing was memory CD4+ T cells sorted from blood. Described subset: CD45RA-negative fraction. The CDR3 loop is CASSYGTSPPTYEQYF. The CDR3 nucleotides are TGTGCCAGCAGTTACGGGACTAGCCCTCCTACCTACGAGCAGTACTTC.